The T cell receptor (beta chain) under discussion was sequenced for a study of cytomegalovirus exposure and HLA in healthy donors. Primers for the PCR totalled 60 Vbeta and 13 Jbeta. Sequencing used immunoSEQ multiplex PCR; TCRdb keeps in-frame clones, though not all of them. The sample holds some 200,000 clones, more than 75% seen once. Trimming at V came to 5 bases and at J to 5 bases, leaving 5 bases not matched to a gene. The CDR3 loop spans 13 amino acids. From germline, CDR1 is LNHDA and CDR2 SQIVND (reference sequence). Sequencing was performed on PBMCs. The rearrangement uses TRBV19 and TRBJ2-5; 7 positions agree with TRBD1. This receptor was obtained from a young woman in good health and CMV-seronegative. CDR3 in DNA: TGTGCCAGTAGTCAACAGGGGTACGAGACCCAGTACTTC. Translated, it gives CASSQQGYETQYF.